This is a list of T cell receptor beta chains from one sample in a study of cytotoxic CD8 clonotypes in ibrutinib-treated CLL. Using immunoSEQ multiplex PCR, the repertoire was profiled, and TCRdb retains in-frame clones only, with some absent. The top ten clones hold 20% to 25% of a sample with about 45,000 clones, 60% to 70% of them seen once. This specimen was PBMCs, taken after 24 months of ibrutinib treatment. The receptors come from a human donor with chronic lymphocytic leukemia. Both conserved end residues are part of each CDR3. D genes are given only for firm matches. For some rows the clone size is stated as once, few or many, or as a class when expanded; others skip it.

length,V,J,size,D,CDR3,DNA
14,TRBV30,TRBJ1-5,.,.,CAWSVGGVGQPQHF,TGTGCCTGGAGTGTGGGAGGGGTGGGCCAGCCCCAGCATTTT
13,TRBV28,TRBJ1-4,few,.,CASYRTTNEKLFF,TGTGCCAGCTACCGGACAACTAATGAAAAACTGTTTTTT
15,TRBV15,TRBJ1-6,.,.,CATSRGLGGNSPLHF,TGTGCCACCAGCAGGGGTCTGGGGGGAAATTCACCCCTCCACTTT
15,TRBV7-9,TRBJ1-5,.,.,CASSQDLGRDQPQHF,TGTGCCAGCAGCCAAGATCTGGGCAGGGATCAGCCCCAGCATTTT
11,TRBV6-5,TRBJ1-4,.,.,CASSYMGRLFF,TGTGCCAGCAGTTACATGGGAAGACTGTTTTTT
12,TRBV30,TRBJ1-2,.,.,CAWSWGRQSYTF,TGTGCCTGGAGTTGGGGGAGACAGAGCTACACCTTC
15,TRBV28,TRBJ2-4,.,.,CASSLIPVAKNIQYF,TGTGCCAGCAGTTTAATCCCAGTAGCCAAAAACATTCAGTACTTC
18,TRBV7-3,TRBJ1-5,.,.,CASSLVQGVRQANQPQHF,TGTGCCAGCAGCTTGGTCCAGGGAGTGAGACAGGCGAATCAGCCCCAGCATTTT
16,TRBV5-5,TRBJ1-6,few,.,CASSFSAVAANSPLHF,TGTGCCAGCAGCTTCTCCGCGGTCGCGGCGAATTCACCCCTCCACTTT
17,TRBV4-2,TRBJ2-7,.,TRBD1,CASSRGTGQGGNYEQYF,TGTGCCAGCAGCCGGGGGACAGGCCAGGGGGGTAACTACGAGCAGTACTTC
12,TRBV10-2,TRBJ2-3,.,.,CASSEGLGTQYF,TGCGCCAGCAGTGAAGGGCTAGGAACGCAGTATTTT
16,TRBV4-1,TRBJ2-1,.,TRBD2,CASSQVGLAPVNEQFF,TGCGCCAGCAGCCAGGTAGGACTAGCTCCAGTCAATGAGCAGTTCTTC
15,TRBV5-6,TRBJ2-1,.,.,CASSLVGLLNNEQFF,TGTGCCAGCAGCTTGGTAGGACTACTCAACAATGAGCAGTTCTTC
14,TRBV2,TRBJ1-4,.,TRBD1,CASTRLGQNEKLFF,TGTGCCAGCACTCGCCTGGGACAGAATGAAAAACTGTTTTTT
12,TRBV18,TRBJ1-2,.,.,CASSPLDYGYTF,TGTGCCAGCTCACCCCTAGACTATGGCTACACCTTC
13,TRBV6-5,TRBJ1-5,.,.,CASSQTVNQPQHF,TGTGCCAGCAGCCAGACAGTGAATCAGCCCCAGCATTTT
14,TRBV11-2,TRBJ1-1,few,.,CASSPSKRNTEAFF,TGTGCCAGCAGCCCATCCAAAAGGAACACTGAAGCTTTCTTT
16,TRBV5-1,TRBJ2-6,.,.,CASSLMAGSGANVLTF,TGCGCCAGCAGCTTGATGGCAGGCTCTGGGGCCAACGTCCTGACTTTC
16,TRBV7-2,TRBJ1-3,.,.,CASSHGRGSSGNTIYF,TGTGCCAGCAGCCATGGTAGGGGTTCCTCTGGAAACACCATATATTTT
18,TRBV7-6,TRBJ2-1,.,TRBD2,CASSSGTSGSLRYNEQFF,TGTGCCAGCAGCTCCGGGACTAGCGGGAGCCTGCGATACAATGAGCAGTTCTTC
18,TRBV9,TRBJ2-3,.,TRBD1,CASSVYRGAHPGRDTQYF,TGTGCCAGCAGCGTATACAGGGGCGCCCATCCAGGGAGAGATACGCAGTATTTT
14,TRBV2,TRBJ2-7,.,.,CASSRDTSSYEQYF,TGTGCCAGCAGCCGGGACACTAGCTCCTACGAGCAGTACTTC
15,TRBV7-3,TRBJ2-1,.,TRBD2,CASSSSGRGYNEQFF,TGTGCCAGCAGCTCAAGCGGGAGGGGGTACAATGAGCAGTTCTTC
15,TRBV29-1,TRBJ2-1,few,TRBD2,CSVGLGAGGQVEQFF,TGCAGCGTCGGCCTTGGGGCGGGAGGGCAGGTTGAGCAGTTCTTC
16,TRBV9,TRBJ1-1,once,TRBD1,CASSVWDRVAGTEAFF,TGTGCCAGCAGCGTTTGGGACAGGGTGGCGGGCACTGAAGCTTTCTTT
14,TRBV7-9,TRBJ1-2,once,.,CASSLAGPPYGYTF,TGTGCCAGCAGCTTAGCGGGGCCGCCCTATGGCTACACCTTC
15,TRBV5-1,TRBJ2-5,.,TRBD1,CASSLGGTGGETQYF,TGCGCCAGCAGCTTGGGAGGGACAGGAGGAGAGACCCAGTACTTC
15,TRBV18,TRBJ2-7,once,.,CASSPQPGQPYEQYF,TGTGCCAGCTCACCACAACCGGGACAACCCTACGAGCAGTACTTC
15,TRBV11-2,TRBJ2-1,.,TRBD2,CASSFLTSGRDRQFF,TGTGCCAGCAGCTTCTTGACTAGCGGGAGGGATCGGCAGTTCTTC
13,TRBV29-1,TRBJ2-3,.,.,CSVSSTGPDTQYF,TGCAGCGTTAGCTCGACAGGCCCAGATACGCAGTATTTT
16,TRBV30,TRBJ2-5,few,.,CAWSDLPGSTLGYQYF,TGTGCCTGGAGTGATTTGCCAGGCTCCACATTGGGGTACCAGTACTTC
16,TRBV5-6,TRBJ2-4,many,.,CASSVRDDKTKNIQYF,TGTGCCAGCAGCGTCCGGGACGACAAAACCAAAAACATTCAGTACTTC
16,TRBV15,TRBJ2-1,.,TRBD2,CATSGERGTLYNEQFF,TGTGCCACCAGCGGAGAGCGGGGGACTCTCTACAATGAGCAGTTCTTC
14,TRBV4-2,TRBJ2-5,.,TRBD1,CASSRQGRQETQYF,TGTGCCAGCAGCCGACAGGGGCGTCAAGAGACCCAGTACTTC
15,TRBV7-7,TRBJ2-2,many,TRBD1,CASSLGTGDTGELFF,TGTGCTAGCAGCTTAGGGACAGGGGACACCGGGGAGCTGTTTTTT
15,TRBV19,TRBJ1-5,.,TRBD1,CASCPGQGANQPQHF,TGTGCCAGTTGCCCCGGACAGGGGGCTAATCAGCCCCAGCATTTT
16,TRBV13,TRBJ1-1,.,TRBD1,CASSFNRGAQNTEAFF,TGTGCCAGCAGCTTCAACAGGGGGGCCCAGAACACTGAAGCTTTCTTT